This entry lists 6 T cell receptor beta chains sequenced from one sample in a study of T cells expressing NK-cell markers. TCRdb derives one entry per CDR3 protein from the 5' RACE reads, leaving out DNA. Its table lists 130,000 to 150,000 distinct CDR3 sequences. Sequenced: blood T cells: a sorted CD56 or NKG2C T cell subset, CD4+ or CD8+ T cells, or bulk PBMC T cells (not recorded which). The receptor set was obtained from a man aged 18-30 years in good health.

J is TRBJ2-2 and V is TRBV18; TCRdb picks TRBD1, but there is no DNA to check that call. The CDR3 extends over 17 amino acids. Per the germline V gene, CDR1 is KGHSH and CDR2 is LQKENI. The chain's CDR3 is CASSSDRGTGYTGELFF.

The chain employs TRBV12-3 or TRBV12-4 and TRBJ1-5; TCRdb's D call, TRBD1, is unchecked because there is no DNA. The CDR3 consists of 16 residues. The CDR3 protein is CASSLKGQGLYQPQHF.

This chain joins TRBV20-1 and TRBJ2-1. Germline CDR1 is DFQATT and CDR2 is SNEGSKA (reference sequence). The CDR3 length is 15 residues. CDR3 sequence reads: CSARDIGERDNEQFF.

This chain uses TRBV28 with TRBJ2-7; without DNA, the TCRdb call of TRBD1 cannot be checked. The germline V gene encodes CDR1 MDHEN and CDR2 SYDVKM. The CDR3 consists of 15 residues. This CDR3 reads CASSEVGTGIYEQYF.

The chain joins TRBV4-3 to TRBJ2-5; TCRdb calls TRBD2, which cannot be checked without DNA. The CDR3 length is 18 residues. Germline V lookup: CDR1 LGHNA, CDR2 YSLEER. Here the CDR3 reads CASSQEGGSGRATETQYF.

This rearrangement joins TRBV2 to TRBJ2-1; the TRBD2 assignment by TCRdb is unverifiable without DNA. The CDR3 consists of 18 residues. Germline-derived CDR1 and CDR2 are SNHLY and FYNNEI. This CDR3 reads CASSPGLAGGPLKNEQFF.